The 30 T cell receptor beta chains in this list originate from one sample, sequenced in a study of T-cell reconstitution after alpha-beta-depleted transplantation in children. Unique molecular identifiers were used to barcode this TCRbeta library. TCRdb re-called the PCR reads through MiXCR, storing one row per CDR3 protein. The sample includes a few hundred thousand distinct CDR3 sequences, 25% to 30% of them seen just once. The sample here was PBMCs, taken before TCRalphabeta/CD19-depleted stem cell transplant. These receptors all stem from a boy in the first two years of life with Wiskott-Aldrich syndrome, due to receive a stem cell transplant.

In this sample, this clonotype turned up a few times. This sequence joins TRBV15 and TRBJ2-5, with 10 bases matching TRBD1. Per the germline V gene, CDR1 is LNHNV and CDR2 is YYDKDF (reference sequence). V lost 5 bases to trimming and J lost 3 bases; unmatched junction nucleotides: 6. The CDR3 spans 15 residues. CDR3 in DNA: TGTGCCACCAGCTCGGGACAGGGGAAGGAAGAGACCCAGTACTTC. Amino acid sequence: CATSSGQGKEETQYF.

The J gene is TRBJ2-3, the V gene TRBV3-1, with D tentatively TRBD1 (5 bases). V gave up 1 base and J gave up 7 bases, with 12 bases separating them. CDR3 length: 14 residues. CDR1 and CDR2 (germline): LGHDT, YNNKEL (reference sequence). In DNA form, the CDR3 reads TGTGCCAGCAGCCAAGTCCTAGACAGACATACGCAGTATTTT. Translation gives CASSQVLDRHTQYF.

A note on this clonotype: Compared with germline, one end of the junction differs, possibly owing to a read error. V usage is TRBV9 and J usage is TRBJ2-1, with 8 nucleotides matching TRBD2. Germline values: CDR1 SGDLS, CDR2 YYNGEE. The length of the CDR3 is 17 residues. CDR3 sequence (DNA): TGTGCCACCAGCGGGGTTTCGCGCGGGAGGTCCTACAATGAGCAGTTCTTC. This codes for CATSGVSRGRSYNEQFF.

The chain carries TRBV5-8 and TRBJ2-1; D possibly corresponds to TRBD1 (7 bases). Germline values: CDR1 SGHTS, CDR2 YDEGEE. V lost 1 base and J lost 9, with 14 bases in between. There are 14 residues in the CDR3. The DNA of the CDR3 is TGTGCCAGCAGCTTGTACCGCCAGGGGGGTGAGCAGTTCTTC. Translating gives CASSLYRQGGEQFF.

This clonotype has only a few counts. The CDR3 region is CASSFIGTDYNEQFF. The CDR3 coding sequence is TGCGCCAGCAGCTTTATCGGGACAGACTACAATGAGCAGTTCTTC. The chain has TRBV5-1 and TRBJ2-1; 7 bases align to TRBD1. This CDR3 is built from 15 residues. Germline CDR1 is SGHRS and CDR2 is YFSETQ. After removal of 2 bases from V and 3 bases from J, the junction contained 5 bases not matched to a gene.

This clonotype came up a few times. The gene calls are TRBV15 and TRBJ1-2, with D maybe TRBD1 (5 bases). The V end was cut by 0 bases, the J end by 8 bases, with 10 bases between. The length of the CDR3 is 13 residues. Germline CDR1 reads LNHNV; CDR2 reads YYDKDF (reference sequence). The CDR3 coding sequence is TGTGCCACCAGCAGAGATAGGCAGGGAGGCTACACCTTC. Its protein product is CATSRDRQGGYTF.

This clonotype was counted only a few times. The chain links TRBV29-1 to TRBJ1-1; D might be TRBD1 (5 bases). Trimming stripped 5 bases from V and 6 bases from J, with 19 bases between. This CDR3 contains 14 residues. Germline assignment: CDR1 SQVTM and CDR2 ANQGSEA. CDR3 loop: CSVSGLSKGAEAFF. The CDR3 DNA sequence: TGCAGCGTTTCGGGACTCTCAAAGGGCGCTGAAGCTTTCTTT.

The chain recombines TRBV24-1 with TRBJ2-4; 11 positions match TRBD2. V lost 3 bases to trimming and J lost 4 bases; unmatched junction nucleotides: 10. The CDR3 is 18 amino acids. Germline-derived CDR1 and CDR2 are KGHDR and SFDVKD. The CDR3 DNA sequence: TGTGCCACCAGTGATCCCGGGACTAGCGGCCAAGGAAAAAACATTCAGTACTTC. Encoded protein: CATSDPGTSGQGKNIQYF.

V and J are TRBV29-1 and TRBJ2-1, with D hard to call. There are 12 residues in the CDR3. From germline, CDR1 is SQVTM and CDR2 ANQGSEA. Trimming removed 3 bases from V and 3 bases from J, with 6 bases in between. This CDR3 reads CSVDSVYNEQFF. The CDR3 coding sequence is TGCAGCGTTGACAGCGTCTACAATGAGCAGTTCTTC.

This clonotype was picked up a small number of times. The chain is built from TRBV20-1 and TRBJ1-2; 7 bases match TRBD1. The germline V gene encodes CDR1 DFQATT and CDR2 SNEGSKA (reference sequence). Unmatched junction bases numbered 11, after V lost 3 bases and J lost 4 bases. The CDR3 spans 15 residues. The CDR3 sequence is CSASGGDRFVYGYTF. Written as DNA, the CDR3 is TGCAGTGCTAGCGGGGGGGACAGATTCGTCTATGGCTACACCTTC.

J is TRBJ2-7 and V is TRBV5-1; D possibly matches TRBD1 or TRBD2 (5 bases each). Germline loops: CDR1 SGHRS, CDR2 YFSETQ. The CDR3 runs 15 residues. V lost 4 bases and J 2 bases, leaving 16 bases between the germline ends. The CDR3 region is CASSPRPGTAYEQYF. DNA of the CDR3: TGCGCCAGCAGCCCGCGACCCGGGACGGCCTACGAGCAGTACTTC.

The V gene is TRBV3-1, the J gene TRBJ2-2, with 10 nucleotides matching TRBD1. Germline CDR1 is LGHDT and CDR2 is YNNKEL (reference sequence). The CDR3 covers 16 residues. The J segment lost 7 bases and the V segment lost 1 base, leaving 6 bases of the junction unmatched. CDR3 bases: TGTGCCAGCAGCCAAGCCGGGACAGGGGCGGGCGGGGAGCTGTTTTTT. Its translation is CASSQAGTGAGGELFF.

V and J are TRBV30 and TRBJ2-7; the D call may be TRBD1 or TRBD2 (6 bases each). The germline gives CDR1 GTSNPN, CDR2 SVGIG (reference sequence). The CDR3 spans 14 residues. Trimming stripped 0 bases from V and 4 bases from J, with 13 bases between. CDR3 DNA sequence: TGTGCCTGGAGTGTATCCGGGGGCGATTACGAGCAGTACTTC. As protein: CAWSVSGGDYEQYF. Full variable domain (rest looked up from reference TRBV30 and TRBJ2-7): SQTIHQWPATLVQPVGSPLSLECTVEGTSNPNLYWYRQAAGRGLQLLFYSVGIGQISSEVPQNLSASRPQDRQFILSSKKLLLSDSGFYLCAWSVSGGDYEQYFGPGTRLTVT.

The rearrangement joins TRBV11-2 to TRBJ2-5; D not certain. Trimming removed 1 base from V and 7 bases from J, with 13 bases in between. The CDR3 extends over 14 amino acids. CDR1 is SGHAT, CDR2 FQNNGV, per germline. The CDR3 spells CASSLVTRTATQYF. The CDR3 nucleotides read TGTGCCAGCAGCTTAGTGACCAGGACGGCGACCCAGTACTTC.

The chain employs TRBV3-1 and TRBJ2-3; 15 bases fit TRBD2. V shed 6 bases, J shed 2 bases, and the junction held 6 bases outside the gene matches. The CDR3 is made up of 17 amino acids. Germline V gives CDR1 LGHDT, CDR2 YNNKEL (reference sequence). The CDR3 spells CASSFGTSGRFTDTQYF. Here the CDR3 DNA reads TGTGCCAGCAGTTTCGGGACTAGCGGGAGGTTCACAGATACGCAGTATTTT.

This rearrangement joins TRBV5-1 to TRBJ2-6; D uncertain. The CDR3 runs 15 residues. V lost 0 bases and J lost 2, with 6 bases in between. Germline V gene sequence: CDR1 SGHRS, CDR2 YFSETQ. CDR3 sequence (DNA): TGCGCCAGCAGCTTGGGAGTTCCTGGGGCCAACGTCCTGACTTTC. Translated, it gives CASSLGVPGANVLTF.

This chain joins TRBV7-8 and TRBJ2-1; TRBD2 matches 10 bases. Germline CDR1 SGHVS, CDR2 FQNEAQ. This CDR3 spans 17 amino acids. With 4 bases clipped from V and 4 bases from J, the junction kept 10 bases outside the gene matches. The CDR3 region has the DNA TGTGCCAGCAGCTACGTCCTAGCGGGAGCAGGTTACAATGAGCAGTTCTTC. The encoded protein is CASSYVLAGAGYNEQFF.

This clonotype was seen a handful of times. The chain couples TRBV5-5 to TRBJ1-1; 7 bases map to TRBD1. Trimming cost V 4 bases and J 1 base; bases outside gene matches: 4. The CDR3 has 14 amino acids. The germline V gene encodes CDR1 SGHKS and CDR2 YYEKEE (reference sequence). The CDR3 spells CASSTGQRNTEAFF. The CDR3, as DNA: TGTGCCAGCAGCACGGGACAGCGGAACACTGAAGCTTTCTTT.

J is TRBJ2-1 and V is TRBV15, with unresolved D. The V gene lost 5 bases and the J gene lost 10 bases, with 18 bases spanning the gap. This CDR3 is 14 amino acids long. Germline values: CDR1 LNHNV, CDR2 YYDKDF (reference sequence). The CDR3 is CATSPTNLLREQFF. CDR3 DNA sequence: TGTGCCACCAGCCCTACGAACCTCCTTCGGGAGCAGTTCTTC.

The chain employs TRBV4-1 and TRBJ1-2, with D unclear. Deletions cut 0 bases from V and 8 bases from J, with 13 bases between. The CDR3 totals 14 residues. Germline V CDR1 and CDR2: MGHRA, YSYEKL. The CDR3 nucleotides read TGCGCCAGCAGCCAAGATCGGTCGGAGCGGGGCTACACCTTC. Translated, it gives CASSQDRSERGYTF.

This clonotype was seen more than once but under ten times. The V call is TRBV4-1, the J call TRBJ1-1; D is unclear. Germline CDR1 and CDR2: MGHRA and YSYEKL. V lost 6 bases, J lost 0 bases, and 11 bases lay in between. The CDR3 contains 14 residues. The CDR3 sequence: CASSLDVLNTEAFF. The CDR3 nucleotides are TGCGCCAGCAGTCTGGACGTCCTGAACACTGAAGCTTTCTTT.

This chain links TRBV5-1 with TRBJ2-1, with D unclear. CDR3 size: 14 residues. The ends were cut back, 0 bases at V and 5 bases at J, with 9 bases in the middle. Germline V CDR1 and CDR2: SGHRS, YFSETQ. The CDR3 sequence: CASSLVTADNEQFF. The CDR3 DNA reads as TGCGCCAGCAGCTTGGTAACAGCCGACAATGAGCAGTTCTTC.

The CDR3 reads CASSLAGVIGELFF. DNA of the CDR3: TGCGCCAGCAGCTTGGCCGGAGTTATCGGGGAGCTGTTTTTT. The gene calls are TRBV5-1 and TRBJ2-2, with D unresolved. The CDR3 is 14 residues long. Germline V gives CDR1 SGHRS, CDR2 YFSETQ. V gave up 0 bases and J gave up 7 bases, with 10 bases separating them. Together with reference TRBV5-1 and TRBJ2-2, the CDR3 gives the full variable domain: KAGVTQTPRYLIKTRGQQVTLSCSPISGHRSVSWYQQTPGQGLQFLFEYFSETQRNKGNFPGRFSGRQFSNSRSEMNVSTLELGDSALYLCASSLAGVIGELFFGEGSRLTVL.

The gene calls are TRBV27 and TRBJ1-5; TRBD1 matches 7 bases. The CDR3 totals 15 residues. CDR1 and CDR2 from the germline V gene are MNHEY and SMNVEV (reference sequence). V dropped 5 bases and J dropped 7; count of bases not matched to a gene: 11. The CDR3 DNA follows: TGTGCCAGCAGTACTCGACAGGGAATGAGGCAGCCCCAGCATTTT. Its translation is CASSTRQGMRQPQHF.

This chain joins TRBV5-1 and TRBJ1-1; maybe TRBD1 (5 bases). The length of the CDR3 is 15 residues. V lost 0 bases and J 2 bases, leaving 11 bases between the germline ends. From germline, CDR1 is SGHRS and CDR2 YFSETQ. CDR3 in amino acids: CASSLEAGSNTEAFF. CDR3 bases: TGCGCCAGCAGCTTGGAGGCAGGGAGTAACACTGAAGCTTTCTTT. The entire variable domain, with the rest obtained from reference TRBV5-1 and TRBJ1-1, is as follows: KAGVTQTPRYLIKTRGQQVTLSCSPISGHRSVSWYQQTPGQGLQFLFEYFSETQRNKGNFPGRFSGRQFSNSRSEMNVSTLELGDSALYLCASSLEAGSNTEAFFGQGTRLTVV.

The V call is TRBV3-1, the J call TRBJ2-5; 9 bases agree with TRBD2. The CDR3 runs to 15 residues. With 5 bases clipped from V and 0 bases from J, the junction kept 4 bases outside the gene matches. Germline loops: CDR1 LGHDT, CDR2 YNNKEL (reference sequence). CDR3 loop: CASSFRLADQETQYF. The CDR3 bases are TGTGCCAGCAGCTTTAGACTAGCGGACCAAGAGACCCAGTACTTC.

The V and J genes are TRBV10-3 and TRBJ2-1; tentative D call: TRBD1 (6 bases). This CDR3 comprises 14 residues. Germline assignment: CDR1 ENHRY and CDR2 SYGVKD. Between the trimmed V and J ends, which lost 7 bases and 2 bases, there was a span of 12 bases. The CDR3 bases are TGTGCCATCAAAGACAGGAGTCCCTACAATGAGCAGTTCTTC. This encodes CAIKDRSPYNEQFF.

V gene TRBV27 combines with J gene TRBJ2-7; 11 bases line up with TRBD1. There are 18 residues in the CDR3. V gave up 2 bases and J gave up 2 bases; unmatched junction bases: 11. Germline V gene lookup returns CDR1 MNHEY and CDR2 SMNVEV (reference sequence). Written as DNA, the CDR3 is TGTGCCAGCAGTTTAGAGGCAGGGACAGGGGGAAAGGCCTACGAGCAGTACTTC. Amino acids: CASSLEAGTGGKAYEQYF.

The chain is built from TRBV28 and TRBJ2-1, with TRBD2 identical over 7 bases. CDR1 and CDR2 from the germline V gene are MDHEN and SYDVKM. The CDR3 consists of 13 residues. V lost 8 bases to trimming and J lost 6 bases; unmatched junction nucleotides: 7. The CDR3 sequence: CASCGTTFNEQFF. CDR3 coding DNA: TGTGCCAGCTGCGGGACTACTTTCAATGAGCAGTTCTTC.

The chain employs TRBV10-3 and TRBJ2-5, with 7 bases aligning to TRBD2. The germline CDR1 and CDR2 sequences are ENHRY and SYGVKD. This CDR3 region has 13 residues. The ends lost 8 bases at V and 4 bases at J; junction bases unmatched: 7. The CDR3 reads CAIGRDGRETQYF. In DNA, the CDR3 is TGTGCCATCGGGAGGGACGGAAGAGAGACCCAGTACTTC.